This TCR beta chain was profiled in a study of T-cell reconstitution after alpha-beta-depleted transplantation in children. Library preparation (for TCRbeta) was performed with unique molecular identifiers. TCRdb itself ran the PCR reads through MiXCR, one entry per CDR3 protein. The sample has just over 950,000 distinct CDR3 sequences; less than 30% are singletons. CDR1 is DFQATT and CDR2 is SNEGSKA in the germline V gene (reference sequence). The CDR3 is 13 residues long. General observations from the study: Where alpha-beta T cells came from about two months after transplant was reportedly several hundred expanded graft clones. Most T-cell counts and diversity one year after the transplant came from T cells that were newly produced. It was surviving recipient T cells and thymic progenitors that gave some patients high TCRbeta diversity at day 60.

This clonotype was seen more than once but under ten times. Its matching antigen is unknown. This TCR derives from a boy in the first two years of life who had a stem cell transplant for SCID, so the T cells may come from the graft donor. The sequenced sample was PBMCs, mostly from graft donor cells, obtained 360 days after TCRalphabeta/CD19-depleted stem cell transplant. This rearrangement joins TRBV20-1 to TRBJ2-1; 7 bases match TRBD2. The CDR3 sequence is CSEVGDYYNEQFF. For the CDR3, the DNA is TGCAGCGAGGTCGGGGACTACTACAATGAGCAGTTCTTC.